This T cell receptor (beta chain) was observed in a study of blood T cell repertoires in COVID-19. Study at large: Samples came from the United States, Italy and Spain, spanning acute and convalescent COVID-19.

The table lists this clone with a few counts. Everyone who took part was about 18 to 90 years old, and they came from 20 to 25 US areas. The study counted Cohort 3 donors as recovered given two negative PCRs, clearance, or symptom resolution. V dropped 3 bases and J dropped 2 bases, with 19 bases sitting between them. This CDR3 has 17 residues. Germline loops: CDR1 LNHNV, CDR2 YYDKDF (reference sequence). TCRdb's table, derived via immunoSEQ multiplex PCR, lists solely in-frame clones and lacks some. The sample shows about 150,000 clones, about nine tenths of them seen only once. The rearrangement links TRBV15 to TRBJ1-2, with TRBD1 as a possible D gene (5 bases). This TCR was recovered from a man aged 50 to 60 who had recovered from COVID-19. The source material was PBMCs or T cells enriched from blood (not recorded which). DNA for the CDR3: TGTGCCACCAGCAGGGCATTGGGAGGGGACTCCAACTATGGCTACACCTTC. This translates into CATSRALGGDSNYGYTF.